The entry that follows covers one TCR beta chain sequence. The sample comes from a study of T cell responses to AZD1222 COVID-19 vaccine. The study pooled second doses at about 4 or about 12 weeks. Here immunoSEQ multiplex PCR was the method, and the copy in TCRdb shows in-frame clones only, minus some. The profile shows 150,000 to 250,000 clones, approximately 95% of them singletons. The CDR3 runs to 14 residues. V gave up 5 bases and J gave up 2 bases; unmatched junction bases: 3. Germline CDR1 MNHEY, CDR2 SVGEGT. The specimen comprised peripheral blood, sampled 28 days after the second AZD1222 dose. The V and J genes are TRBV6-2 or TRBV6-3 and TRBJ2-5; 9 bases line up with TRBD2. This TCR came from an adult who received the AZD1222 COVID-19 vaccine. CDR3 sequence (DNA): TGTGCCAGCAGTCTCAGCGGGGGGCAAGAGACCCAGTACTTC. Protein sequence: CASSLSGGQETQYF.